A single count supports the clone carrying this TCR beta chain. Its specificity is not known. This specimen belongs to a study of ipilimumab plus nivolumab after autologous stem cell transplantation. TCRdb keeps only in-frame clones here, not all; method: immunoSEQ multiplex PCR. The sample holds fewer than 85,000 clones, about 83% seen once. The CDR3 runs 12 residues. The germline V and J ends were trimmed by 0 bases and 4 bases, with 3 bases remaining between them. Germline CDR1 reads SGHDT; CDR2 reads YYEEEE. General study points: TCR repertoire, Treg phenotype and gut microbiota reportedly support more study of this approach.

This clonotype was obtained from a male donor with diffuse large B-cell lymphoma. The V call is TRBV5-6, the J call TRBJ2-3; D remains ambiguous. The source was PBMCs, collected in a trial of ipilimumab plus nivolumab as post-transplant consolidation. The DNA of the CDR3 is TGTGCCAGCAGCTTGGCCGCAGATACGCAGTATTTT. Its translation is CASSLAADTQYF.